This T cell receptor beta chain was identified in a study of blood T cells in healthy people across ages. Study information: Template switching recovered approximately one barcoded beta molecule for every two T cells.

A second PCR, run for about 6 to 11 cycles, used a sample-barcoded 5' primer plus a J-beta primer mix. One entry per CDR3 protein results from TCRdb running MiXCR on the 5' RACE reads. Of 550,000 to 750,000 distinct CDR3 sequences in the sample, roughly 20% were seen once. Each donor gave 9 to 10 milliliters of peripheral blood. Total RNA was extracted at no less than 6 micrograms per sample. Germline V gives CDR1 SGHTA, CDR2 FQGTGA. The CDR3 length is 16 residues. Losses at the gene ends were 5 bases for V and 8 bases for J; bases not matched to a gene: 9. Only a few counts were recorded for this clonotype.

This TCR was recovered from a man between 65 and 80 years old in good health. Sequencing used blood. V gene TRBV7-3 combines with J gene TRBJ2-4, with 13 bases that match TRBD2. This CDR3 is CASSPGLAGSSDIQYF. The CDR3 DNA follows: TGTGCCAGCAGCCCGGGACTAGCGGGAAGTTCGGACATTCAGTACTTC. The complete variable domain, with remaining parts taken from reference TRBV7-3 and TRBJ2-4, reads GAGVSQTPSNKVTEKGKYVELRCDPISGHTALYWYRQSLGQGPEFLIYFQGTGAADDSGLPNDRFFAVRPEGSVSTLKIQRTERGDSAVYLCASSPGLAGSSDIQYFGAGTRLSVL.